Following are 25 T cell receptor beta chains from one sample sequenced in a study of T cell repertoires in cytomegalovirus infection. For these TCRs, the target antigens are not known. TCRdb recomputed calls from the reads with MiXCR, one row per CDR3 protein. This sample has about 830,000 distinct CDR3 sequences, with approximately 32% found just once. The starting material was cultured CD8+ T cells from PBMCs, obtained from culture after CMV antigen stimulation. The source of these receptors is a human donor in good health (CMV status not recorded). Some clones in this sample may be carry-over from other donors' samples.

This clonotype was seen a handful of times. The chain recombines TRBV18 with TRBJ2-3, with TRBD2 matching over 14 bases. The ends lost 6 bases at V and 3 bases at J; junction bases unmatched: 8. The CDR3 spans 17 residues. Germline-derived CDR1 and CDR2 are KGHSH and LQKENI. CDR3 loop: CASSPGTSGGWTDTQYF. CDR3 nucleotides: TGTGCCAGCTCTCCTGGGACTAGCGGGGGATGGACAGATACGCAGTATTTT.

This clonotype has more than one count but fewer than ten. The CDR3 DNA follows: TGTGCCAGCAGTTACTCGAGATCGGGGGGGCTCGAGCAGTACGTC. It codes for CASSYSRSGGLEQYV. The V and J genes are TRBV6-2 or TRBV6-3 and TRBJ2-7, with TRBD2 matching over 8 bases. Germline CDR1 and CDR2: MNHEY and SVGEGT. The V and J ends lost 0 bases and 6 bases, in that order; junction bases with no gene match: 7. This CDR3 comprises 15 residues.

The chain employs TRBV12-3 or TRBV12-4 and TRBJ1-3; D perhaps matches TRBD1 (6 bases). The V and J ends lost 5 bases and 0 bases respectively, with 14 bases between them. This CDR3 has 16 amino acids. The CDR3 nucleotides read TGTGCCAGCAGTAGAAAGACAGGCCCCTCTGGAAACACCATATATTTT. Translated, it gives CASSRKTGPSGNTIYF.

This clonotype was detected only a few times. V usage is TRBV6-1 and J usage is TRBJ2-5; TRBD1 might be the D (6 bases). V was pared by 2 bases and J by 2 bases, with 15 bases between. This CDR3 region has 16 residues. The germline V gene encodes CDR1 MNHNS and CDR2 SASEGT. The CDR3 region has the DNA TGTGCCAGCAGTGAATTCGGCAGGGGACCTCAAGAGACCCAGTACTTC. This translates into CASSEFGRGPQETQYF.

V is TRBV5-1 and J is TRBJ1-3; D gene unclear. Trimming stripped 1 base from V and 8 bases from J, with 13 bases between. Germline CDR1 reads SGHRS; CDR2 reads YFSETQ. This CDR3 region has 14 residues. CDR3 sequence reads: CASSLSGLEDTIYF. The CDR3 DNA reads TGCGCCAGCAGCTTGAGCGGACTGGAAGACACCATATATTTT.

CDR3 loop: CSARGGQDYGYTF. As DNA, the CDR3 is TGCAGTGCTAGAGGGGGACAAGACTATGGCTACACCTTC. V gene TRBV20-1 combines with J gene TRBJ1-2; the D gene is possibly TRBD1 (6 bases). The V end was cut by 1 base, the J end by 3 bases, with 9 bases between. The CDR3 length is 13 residues. Germline values: CDR1 DFQATT, CDR2 SNEGSKA (reference sequence).

This sequence joins TRBV19 and TRBJ1-1; a possible D gene is TRBD1 (6 bases). CDR3 size: 14 residues. The V end lost 5 bases, the J end lost 3 bases, and 13 bases lay between the germline ends. Germline loops: CDR1 LNHDA, CDR2 SQIVND (reference sequence). The CDR3 nucleotides read TGTGCCAGTAGTTTACAGGGCATGTACACTGAAGCTTTCTTT. It codes for CASSLQGMYTEAFF.

The rearrangement uses TRBV4-2 and TRBJ2-5, with a weak D call TRBD2 (5 bases). The V end was cut by 0 bases, the J end by 5 bases, with 16 bases between. CDR1 is LGHNA and CDR2 is YNFKEQ in the germline V gene. This CDR3 contains 16 residues. Written as DNA, the CDR3 is TGTGCCAGCAGCCAAGACCTCCTCAAACTAGGGGAGACCCAGTACTTC. It codes for CASSQDLLKLGETQYF.

This rearrangement joins TRBV5-4 to TRBJ1-1; no clear D. Trimming pared 7 bases from V and 4 bases from J, leaving 17 bases between. Germline CDR1 is SGHNT and CDR2 is YYREEE (reference sequence). CDR3 length: 14 residues. CDR3: CASLGKGGSTEAFF. The CDR3 DNA reads TGTGCCAGCTTGGGGAAGGGAGGCAGCACTGAAGCTTTCTTT.

This chain links TRBV24-1 with TRBJ2-1; 8 bases are shared with TRBD2. J gave up 12 bases and V 4 bases, and 16 bases lay outside the gene matches. The CDR3 contains 16 residues. Germline CDR1 and CDR2: KGHDR and SFDVKD. CDR3 loop: CATSEAGTSPPVGQFF. CDR3 DNA: TGTGCCACCAGTGAGGCCGGGACTAGTCCCCCGGTTGGGCAGTTCTTC.

This clonotype has just a few counts. The V gene is TRBV7-6, the J gene TRBJ2-3, with 13 nucleotides matching TRBD2. J gave up 2 bases and V 7 bases, and 6 bases lay outside the gene matches. The CDR3 runs to 16 residues. Germline loops: CDR1 SGHVS, CDR2 FNYEAQ. The CDR3, as DNA: TGTGCCAGCACCCCCGGACTAGCGGGGGTCACAGATACGCAGTATTTT. This translates into CASTPGLAGVTDTQYF.

This clonotype turned up a few times. The chain couples TRBV28 to TRBJ2-3; TRBD2 matches at 12 bases. Germline lookup yields CDR1 MDHEN and CDR2 SYDVKM. This CDR3 spans 15 amino acids. After removal of 5 bases from V and 6 bases from J, the junction contained 6 bases not matched to a gene. CDR3 DNA: TGTGCCAGCAGTCCTAGCGGGGGGGTGCATGATACGCAGTATTTT. Translation gives CASSPSGGVHDTQYF.

This chain uses TRBV6-5 with TRBJ1-5, with D unclear. CDR3 length: 15 amino acids. Germline CDR1 and CDR2: MNHEY and SVGAGI. Trimming stripped 9 bases from V and 0 bases from J, with 15 bases between. The CDR3 region is CASSSAAYSNQPQHF. The CDR3 DNA is TGTGCCAGTTCTTCGGCTGCATATAGCAATCAGCCCCAGCATTTT.

The chain is built from TRBV19 and TRBJ2-7; a weak D match, TRBD2 (5 bases). The CDR3 contains 14 residues. Trimming shortened V by 8 bases and J by 2 bases, and 16 bases separated the two germline ends. CDR1 and CDR2 (germline): LNHDA, SQIVND (reference sequence). In DNA form, the CDR3 reads TGTGCCAGTTCCAGCCCTGGGGAGACCTACGAGCAGTACTTC. The encoded protein is CASSSPGETYEQYF.

With regard to this clonotype: One base away lies a much larger clone, so this may be a sequencing read error. This chain joins TRBV7-4 and TRBJ1-1; D unresolved. Germline CDR1 reads SGHVT; CDR2 reads SQSDAQ. CDR3 length: 13 residues. The CDR3 coding sequence is TGTGTCAGCAGCTTATATGGGGACACTGAAGCTTTCTTT. This codes for CVSSLYGDTEAFF.

This clonotype was recorded at least ten times. The chain employs TRBV27 and TRBJ2-3; D might be TRBD1 (5 bases). V lost 6 bases to trimming and J lost 6 bases, with 22 bases between them. This CDR3 is built from 16 residues. In germline, CDR1 is MNHEY, CDR2 SMNVEV (reference sequence). The CDR3 region has the DNA TGTGCCAGCAGAATAAATTCCCAAATTGACAGTGATACGCAGTATTTT. This encodes CASRINSQIDSDTQYF.

V gene TRBV7-2 combines with J gene TRBJ2-2; 9 nucleotides align to TRBD2. Germline V lookup: CDR1 SGHTA, CDR2 FQGNSA. CDR3 size: 18 residues. The V gene end was trimmed by 7 bases and the J gene end by 4 bases; junction bases not matched to a gene: 16. CDR3 region: CASTLEGGGASGTGELFF. The CDR3 DNA sequence: TGTGCCAGCACCCTAGAGGGCGGGGGGGCGAGCGGCACCGGGGAGCTGTTTTTT.

This clonotype was detected only a few times. The genes are TRBV6-1 and TRBJ2-1; no firm D call. Trimming removed 5 bases from V and 0 bases from J, with 17 bases in between. This CDR3 region has 17 residues. Looked up from germline, CDR1 is MNHNS and CDR2 is SASEGT. CDR3 nucleotides: TGTGCCAGCAGTCCCTTCGGGCCCACAAGCTCCTACAATGAGCAGTTCTTC. This codes for CASSPFGPTSSYNEQFF.

This clonotype was seen at least ten times. V gene TRBV7-6 combines with J gene TRBJ2-2, with 8 bases fitting TRBD1. Germline CDR1 SGHVS, CDR2 FNYEAQ. The CDR3 spans 16 residues. V lost 5 bases, J lost 1 base, and 6 bases stayed unmatched. The CDR3: CASSRRTGLNTGELFF. As DNA, the CDR3 is TGTGCCAGCAGCCGAAGGACAGGGCTGAACACCGGGGAGCTGTTTTTT. Looking up the rest from reference TRBV7-6 and TRBJ2-2 gives the full variable domain: GAGVSQSPRYKVTKRGQDVALRCDPISGHVSLYWYRQALGQGPEFLTYFNYEAQQDKSGLPNDRFSAERPEGSISTLTIQRTEQRDSAMYRCASSRRTGLNTGELFFGEGSRLTVL.

This clonotype was observed a handful of times. V gene TRBV7-9 combines with J gene TRBJ1-2; D ambiguous. The CDR3 loop spans 16 amino acids. The germline gives CDR1 SEHNR, CDR2 FQNEAQ (reference sequence). The germline V and J ends were trimmed by 5 bases and 2 bases, with 18 bases remaining between them. CDR3 nucleotide sequence: TGTGCCAGCAGCATACCCGAGGGCGGCAGCAACTATGGCTACACCTTC. Residues: CASSIPEGGSNYGYTF.

CDR3 amino acids: CASSYSMGLAEAFF. The CDR3 nucleotides are TGTGCCAGCAGTTACTCGATGGGGCTTGCTGAAGCTTTCTTT. J is TRBJ1-1 and V is TRBV6-2 or TRBV6-3, with D maybe TRBD1 (5 bases). Germline loops: CDR1 MNHEY, CDR2 SVGEGT. Trimming shortened V by 0 bases and J by 6 bases, and 11 bases separated the two germline ends. The CDR3 consists of 14 residues.

This chain joins TRBV7-4 and TRBJ2-3, with D perhaps TRBD2 (6 bases). CDR3 length: 15 residues. Looked up from germline, CDR1 is SGHVT and CDR2 is SQSDAQ. Trimming removed 5 bases at V and 1 base at J, with 13 bases between. In nucleotides, the CDR3 is TGTGCCAGCAGCCCGCAAAAGCGGGGCACAGATACGCAGTATTTT. The encoded protein is CASSPQKRGTDTQYF.

There are a few counts of this clonotype. V and J are TRBV9 and TRBJ2-5; 12 nucleotides agree with TRBD2. This CDR3 region has 14 residues. J was trimmed by 2 bases and V by 10 bases; bases with no gene match: 6. Germline V lookup: CDR1 SGDLS, CDR2 YYNGEE. The CDR3 DNA follows: TGTGCCTCTACTAGCGGGGGGACACAAGAGACCCAGTACTTC. Amino acid sequence: CASTSGGTQETQYF.

Only a few counts were recorded for this clonotype. V is TRBV15 and J is TRBJ1-5; D remains unclear. This CDR3 comprises 12 residues. V was trimmed by 3 bases and J by 4 bases, leaving 4 bases between them. CDR1 is LNHNV and CDR2 is YYDKDF in the germline V gene (reference sequence). The CDR3 reads CATSSQNQPQHF. DNA for the CDR3: TGTGCCACCAGCAGTCAAAATCAGCCCCAGCATTTT.

This clonotype was picked up many times. The gene calls are TRBV7-9 and TRBJ1-1; tentative D call: TRBD1 (6 bases). Germline V gene data show CDR1 as SEHNR and CDR2 as FQNEAQ (reference sequence). V lost 1 base, J lost 4 bases, and 13 bases lay in between. The CDR3 loop spans 15 amino acids. Here the CDR3 DNA reads TGTGCCAGCAGCTTAGATCAGGGGTGGAGCACTGAAGCTTTCTTT. Translation: CASSLDQGWSTEAFF.